This T cell receptor beta chain was found in a study of PD-L1 blockade in urothelial cancer. Whole-study findings and limits: Having blood TCR clonality under the median before treatment predicted better survival.

Locally advanced or metastatic urothelial carcinoma affected all patients. Germline V gives CDR1 SNHLY, CDR2 FYNNEI. V trimming: 2 bases; J trimming: 7 bases; junction bases outside the gene matches: 5. CDR3 size: 15 residues. Spiking each PCR with synthetic TCR analog templates was performed. Sequencing used immunoSEQ multiplex PCR; TCRdb keeps in-frame clones, though not all of them. The sample gives approximately 100,000 clones, over 80% of which show up once; 0.92% is in the top ten. Notes on this clone: Its specificity is unknown.

This chain connects TRBV2 to TRBJ2-2; 9 nucleotides match TRBD1. The sequenced sample was PBMCs, obtained around atezolizumab (anti-PD-L1) treatment. The TCR was taken from a woman aged 80 or older with urothelial cancer. CDR3 in amino acids: CASSESGQGSGELFF. Here the CDR3 DNA reads TGTGCCAGCAGTGAAAGCGGACAGGGGAGCGGGGAGCTGTTTTTT. Complete variable domain (other parts from reference TRBV2 and TRBJ2-2): EPEVTQTPSHQVTQMGQEVILRCVPISNHLYFYWYRQILGQKVEFLVSFYNNEISEKSEIFDDQFSVERPDGSNFTLKIRSTKLEDSAMYFCASSESGQGSGELFFGEGSRLTVL.